The rows below give T cell receptor beta chains drawn from one sample of a study of beta chain features in type 1 diabetes. Produced via immunoSEQ multiplex PCR; TCRdb's table is partial and in-frame only. Of about 740,000 clones in the sample, roughly an eighth were seen once. Source material: naive CD4+ T cells from blood. The receptors were gathered from a man aged 18 to 30 with type 1 diabetes. Both conserved end residues are part of each CDR3. The D gene is left open where the match is weak. Some rows have no size entry. The others give once, few or many, or a class for an expanded clone.

TRBV5-1,NA,TRBD1,TRBJ1-6,TGCGCCAGCAGCTTGACAGGGGAGAATTCACCCCTCCACTTT,CASSLTGENSPLHF
TRBV30,NA,TRBD1,TRBJ1-5,TGTGCCTGGAGAATGACAGGGGTAATGGGTCAGCCCCAGCATTTT,CAWRMTGVMGQPQHF
TRBV25-1,few,TRBD2,TRBJ2-1,TGTGCCAGCAGTGCACCGGGACTAGCAGTGAATGAGCAGTTCTTC,CASSAPGLAVNEQFF
TRBV5-6,once,NA,TRBJ2-7,TGTGCCAGCAGCTTTGCCGAGGTCGAGCAGTACTTC,CASSFAEVEQYF
TRBV28,NA,NA,TRBJ1-5,TGTGCCAGCAGGGTGGGAGGGAGAGACCAGCCCCAGCATTTT,CASRVGGRDQPQHF
TRBV30,few,NA,TRBJ2-3,TGTGCCTGGAGTGTAAGGGCAGGGTTCACAGATACGCAGTATTTT,CAWSVRAGFTDTQYF
TRBV29-1,NA,NA,TRBJ2-3,TGCAGCGTTGTGGGCAGGTTGACAGATACGCAGTATTTT,CSVVGRLTDTQYF
TRBV2,few,NA,TRBJ2-2,TGTGCCAGCAGTTCCGGGGGCCGCACCGGGGAGCTGTTTTTT,CASSSGGRTGELFF
TRBV23-1,NA,TRBD2,TRBJ2-7,TGCGCCAGCAGTCATAACCCGCCGGGGGAGGGTGGGTACGAGCAGTACTTC,CASSHNPPGEGGYEQYF
TRBV27,NA,TRBD1,TRBJ2-4,TGTGCCAGCAGCAGAGGACAGGGCGAAAACATTCAGTACTTC,CASSRGQGENIQYF
TRBV18,NA,TRBD1,TRBJ2-7,TGTGCCAGCTCACCTCCGGGACAGCACTACGAGCAGTACTTC,CASSPPGQHYEQYF
TRBV7-9,few,NA,TRBJ2-7,TGTGCCAGCAGCAACAATTACGAGCAGTACTTC,CASSNNYEQYF
TRBV6-6,NA,TRBD2,TRBJ2-1,TGTGCCAGCAGTTTTTCTAGCGGGGGAATCAGTGAGCAGTTCTTC,CASSFSSGGISEQFF
TRBV13,NA,NA,TRBJ2-7,TGTGCCAGCAGCTTAGCCCGTCCCCCTCATGAGCAGTACTTC,CASSLARPPHEQYF
TRBV7-2,few,NA,TRBJ2-2,TGTGCCAGCAGCTTATCCGGGGAGCTGTTTTTT,CASSLSGELFF
TRBV6-5,few,NA,TRBJ1-5,TGTGCCAGCACCACATTTCGGGGTCAGCCCCAGCATTTT,CASTTFRGQPQHF